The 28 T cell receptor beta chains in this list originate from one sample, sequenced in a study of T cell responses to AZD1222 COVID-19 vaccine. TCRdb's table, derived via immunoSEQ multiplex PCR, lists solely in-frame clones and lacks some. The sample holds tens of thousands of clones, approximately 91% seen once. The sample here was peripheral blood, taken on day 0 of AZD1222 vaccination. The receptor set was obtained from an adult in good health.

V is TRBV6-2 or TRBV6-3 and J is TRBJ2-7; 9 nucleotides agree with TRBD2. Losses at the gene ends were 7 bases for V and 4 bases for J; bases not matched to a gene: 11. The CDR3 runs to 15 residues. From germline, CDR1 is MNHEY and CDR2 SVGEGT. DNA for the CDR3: TGTGCCAGCACCCCGATTAGCGGGAGTACTTACGAGCAGTACTTC. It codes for CASTPISGSTYEQYF.

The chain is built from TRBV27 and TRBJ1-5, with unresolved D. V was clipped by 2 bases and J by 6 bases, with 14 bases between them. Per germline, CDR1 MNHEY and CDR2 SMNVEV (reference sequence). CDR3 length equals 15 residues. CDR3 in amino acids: CASSLAPGQIQPQHF. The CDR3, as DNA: TGTGCCAGCAGTTTAGCCCCGGGCCAGATTCAGCCCCAGCATTTT.

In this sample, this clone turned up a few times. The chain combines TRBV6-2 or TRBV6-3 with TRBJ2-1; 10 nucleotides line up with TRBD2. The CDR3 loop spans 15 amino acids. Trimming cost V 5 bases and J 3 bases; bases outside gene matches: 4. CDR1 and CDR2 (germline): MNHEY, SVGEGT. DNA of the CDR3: TGTGCCAGCAGTATAGCGGGAGGACTCTACAATGAGCAGTTCTTC. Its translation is CASSIAGGLYNEQFF.

CDR3 in DNA: TGTGCCAGCGGACCCGGCCTTAATAATGAAAAACTGTTTTTT. Translated: CASGPGLNNEKLFF. This chain links TRBV7-9 with TRBJ1-4; D gene uncertain. Germline V CDR1 and CDR2: SEHNR, FQNEAQ (reference sequence). The ends were cut back, 8 bases at V and 4 bases at J, with 14 bases in the middle. CDR3 length equals 14 residues.

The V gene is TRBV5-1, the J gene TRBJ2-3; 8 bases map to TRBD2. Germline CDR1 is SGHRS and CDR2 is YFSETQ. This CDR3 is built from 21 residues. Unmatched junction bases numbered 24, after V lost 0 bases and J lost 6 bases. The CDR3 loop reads CASSLGRAAGLAQVITDTQYF. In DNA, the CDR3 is TGCGCCAGCAGCTTGGGCAGGGCGGCAGGACTAGCCCAGGTGATAACGGATACGCAGTATTTT.

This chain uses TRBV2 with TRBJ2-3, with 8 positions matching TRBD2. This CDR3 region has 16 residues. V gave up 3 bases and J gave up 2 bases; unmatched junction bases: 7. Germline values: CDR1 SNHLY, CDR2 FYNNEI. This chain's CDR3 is CASSESLAGFTDTQYF. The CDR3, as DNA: TGTGCCAGCAGTGAGTCCCTAGCGGGTTTCACAGATACGCAGTATTTT.

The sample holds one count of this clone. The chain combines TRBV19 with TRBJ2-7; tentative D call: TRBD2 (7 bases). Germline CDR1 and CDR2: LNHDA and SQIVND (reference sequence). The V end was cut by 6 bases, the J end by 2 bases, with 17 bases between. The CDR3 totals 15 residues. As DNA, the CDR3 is TGTGCCAGTAGACCCTCGGGCGGGGGCGCCTACGAGCAGTACTTC. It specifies CASRPSGGGAYEQYF.

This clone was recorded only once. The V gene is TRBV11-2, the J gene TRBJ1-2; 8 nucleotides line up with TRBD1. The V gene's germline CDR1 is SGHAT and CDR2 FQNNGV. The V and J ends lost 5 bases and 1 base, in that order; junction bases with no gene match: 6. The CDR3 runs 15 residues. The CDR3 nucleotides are TGTGCCAGCAGCGCCCGGACAGGGATTAACTATGGCTACACCTTC. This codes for CASSARTGINYGYTF.

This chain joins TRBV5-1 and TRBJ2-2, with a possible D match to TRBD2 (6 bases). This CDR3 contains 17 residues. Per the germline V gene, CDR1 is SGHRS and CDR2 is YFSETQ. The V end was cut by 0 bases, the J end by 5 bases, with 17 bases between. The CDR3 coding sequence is TGCGCCAGCAGCTTGGATTGGGGGGAAGCGAGGACCGGGGAGCTGTTTTTT. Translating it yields CASSLDWGEARTGELFF.

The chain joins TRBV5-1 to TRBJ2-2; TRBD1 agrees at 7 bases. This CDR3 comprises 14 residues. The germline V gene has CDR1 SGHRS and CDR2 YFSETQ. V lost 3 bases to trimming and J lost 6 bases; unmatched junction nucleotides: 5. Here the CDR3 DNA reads TGCGCCAGCAGCTGGACAGGTCTACCCGGGGAGCTGTTTTTT. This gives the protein CASSWTGLPGELFF.

The CDR3 nucleotides are TGTGCCAGCAGCTTAGGGGACAGGGGTTACGGAAACACCATATATTTT. It encodes CASSLGDRGYGNTIYF. The chain uses TRBV7-2 and TRBJ1-3; TRBD1 aligns across 10 bases. The CDR3 has 16 residues. Per the germline V gene, CDR1 is SGHTA and CDR2 is FQGNSA. With 1 base clipped from V and 4 bases from J, the junction kept 4 bases outside the gene matches.

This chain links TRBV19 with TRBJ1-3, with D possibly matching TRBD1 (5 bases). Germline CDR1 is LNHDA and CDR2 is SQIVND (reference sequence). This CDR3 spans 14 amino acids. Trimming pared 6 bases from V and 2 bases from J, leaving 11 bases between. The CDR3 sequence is CASSPVGAGNTIYF. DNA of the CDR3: TGTGCCAGTAGCCCCGTGGGGGCTGGAAACACCATATATTTT.

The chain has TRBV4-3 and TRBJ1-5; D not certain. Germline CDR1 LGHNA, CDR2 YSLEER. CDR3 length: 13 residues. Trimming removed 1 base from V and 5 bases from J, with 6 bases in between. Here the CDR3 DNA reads TGCGCCAGCAGCCAAGCCAGATATCAGCCCCAGCATTTT. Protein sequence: CASSQARYQPQHF.

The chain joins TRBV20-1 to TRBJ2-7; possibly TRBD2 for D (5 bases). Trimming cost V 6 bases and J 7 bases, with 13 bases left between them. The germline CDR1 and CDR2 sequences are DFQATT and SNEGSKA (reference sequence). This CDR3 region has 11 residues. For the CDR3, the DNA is TGCAGTGCGGGAGCCTCCTGGGAGCAGTACTTC. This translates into CSAGASWEQYF.

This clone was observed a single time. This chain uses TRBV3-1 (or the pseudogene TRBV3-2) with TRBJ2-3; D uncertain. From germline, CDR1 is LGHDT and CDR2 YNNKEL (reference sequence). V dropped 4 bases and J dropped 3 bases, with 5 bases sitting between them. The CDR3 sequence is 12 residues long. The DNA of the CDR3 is TGTGCCAGCAGCCCTGAAACAGATACGCAGTATTTT. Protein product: CASSPETDTQYF.

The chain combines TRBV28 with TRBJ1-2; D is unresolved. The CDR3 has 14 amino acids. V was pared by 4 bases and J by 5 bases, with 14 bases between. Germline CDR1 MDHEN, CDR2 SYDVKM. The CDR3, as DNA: TGTGCCAGCAGTTCGTCTTTCAAGATTTATGGCTACACCTTC. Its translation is CASSSSFKIYGYTF.

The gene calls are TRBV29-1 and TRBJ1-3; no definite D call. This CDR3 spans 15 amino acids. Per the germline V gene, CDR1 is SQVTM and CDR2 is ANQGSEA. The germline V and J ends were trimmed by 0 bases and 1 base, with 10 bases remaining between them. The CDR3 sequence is CSVEDPLGSGNTIYF. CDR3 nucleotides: TGCAGCGTTGAAGATCCTCTAGGGTCTGGAAACACCATATATTTT. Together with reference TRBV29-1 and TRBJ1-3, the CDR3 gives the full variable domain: SAVISQKPSRDICQRGTSLTIQCQVDSQVTMMFWYRQQPGQSLTLIATANQGSEATYESGFVIDKFPISRPNLTFSTLTVSNMSPEDSSIYLCSVEDPLGSGNTIYFGEGSWLTVV.

The CDR3 nucleotides are TGCGCCAGCAAGGGGACTAGCGGGACCCTCGGCACAGATACGCAGTATTTT. This translates into CASKGTSGTLGTDTQYF. V usage is TRBV5-1 and J usage is TRBJ2-3; 13 bases are shared with TRBD2. Germline values: CDR1 SGHRS, CDR2 YFSETQ. The junction had 8 bases not matched to a gene; V was cut back by 6 bases and J by 1 base. This CDR3 has 17 residues.

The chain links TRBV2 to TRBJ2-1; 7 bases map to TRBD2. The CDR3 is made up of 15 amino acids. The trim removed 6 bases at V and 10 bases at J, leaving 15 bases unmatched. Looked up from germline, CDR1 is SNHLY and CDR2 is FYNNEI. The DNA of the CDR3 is TGTGCCAGCAGCCAAAGGATGCGGGAGAAAGGAGAGCAGTTCTTC. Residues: CASSQRMREKGEQFF. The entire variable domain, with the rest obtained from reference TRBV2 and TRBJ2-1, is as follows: EPEVTQTPSHQVTQMGQEVILRCVPISNHLYFYWYRQILGQKVEFLVSFYNNEISEKSEIFDDQFSVERPDGSNFTLKIRSTKLEDSAMYFCASSQRMREKGEQFFGPGTRLTVL.

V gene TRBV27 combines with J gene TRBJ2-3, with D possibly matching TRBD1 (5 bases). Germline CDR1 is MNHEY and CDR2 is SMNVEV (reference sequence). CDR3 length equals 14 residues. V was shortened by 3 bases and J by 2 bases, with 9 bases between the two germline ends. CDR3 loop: CASSLWGPTDTQYF. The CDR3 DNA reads TGTGCCAGCAGTTTGTGGGGCCCCACAGATACGCAGTATTTT.

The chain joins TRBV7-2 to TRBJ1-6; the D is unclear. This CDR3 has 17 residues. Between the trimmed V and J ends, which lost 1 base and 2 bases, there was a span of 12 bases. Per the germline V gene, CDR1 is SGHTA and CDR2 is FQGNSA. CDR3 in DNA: TGTGCCAGCAGCTTAGTCCGCCGCAATACCTATAATTCACCCCTCCACTTT. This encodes CASSLVRRNTYNSPLHF.

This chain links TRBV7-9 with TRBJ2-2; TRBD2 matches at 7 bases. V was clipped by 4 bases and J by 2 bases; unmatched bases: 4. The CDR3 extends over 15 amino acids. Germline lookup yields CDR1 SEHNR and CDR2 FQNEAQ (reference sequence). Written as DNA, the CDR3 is TGTGCCAGCAGCTGGACTAGGACAAACACCGGGGAGCTGTTTTTT. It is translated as CASSWTRTNTGELFF.

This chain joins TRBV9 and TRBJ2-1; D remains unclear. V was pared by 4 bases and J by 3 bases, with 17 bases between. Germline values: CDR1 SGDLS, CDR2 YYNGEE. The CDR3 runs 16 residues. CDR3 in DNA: TGTGCCAGCAGCTACACCTCGGGCAGCGTCTACAATGAGCAGTTCTTC. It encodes CASSYTSGSVYNEQFF.

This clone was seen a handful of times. Here the CDR3 DNA reads TGTGCCAGCAGACCCATCGACAGGGAGGATACTGAAGCTTTCTTT. Protein product: CASRPIDREDTEAFF. The chain joins TRBV27 to TRBJ1-1, with 7 bases lining up with TRBD1. The CDR3 runs to 15 residues. Germline V lookup: CDR1 MNHEY, CDR2 SMNVEV (reference sequence). V trimming: 6 bases; J trimming: 5 bases; junction bases outside the gene matches: 12.

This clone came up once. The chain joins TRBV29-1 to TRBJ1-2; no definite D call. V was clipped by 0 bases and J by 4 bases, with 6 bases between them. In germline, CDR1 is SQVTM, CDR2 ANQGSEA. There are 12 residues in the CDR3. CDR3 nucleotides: TGCAGCGTTGAAGACAGTTTCTATGGCTACACCTTC. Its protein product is CSVEDSFYGYTF.

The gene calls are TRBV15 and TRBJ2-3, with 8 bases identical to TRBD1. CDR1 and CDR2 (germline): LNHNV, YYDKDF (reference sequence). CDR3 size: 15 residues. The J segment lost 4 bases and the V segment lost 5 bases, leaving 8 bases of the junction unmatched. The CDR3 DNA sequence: TGTGCCACCAGCGAAGGACAGGGCAGAGCAGATACGCAGTATTTT. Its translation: CATSEGQGRADTQYF.

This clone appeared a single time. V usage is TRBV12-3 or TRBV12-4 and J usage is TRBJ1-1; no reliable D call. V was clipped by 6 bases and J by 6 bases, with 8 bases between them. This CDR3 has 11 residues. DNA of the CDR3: TGTGCCAGCAGGACTTACGCTGAAGCTTTCTTT. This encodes CASRTYAEAFF.

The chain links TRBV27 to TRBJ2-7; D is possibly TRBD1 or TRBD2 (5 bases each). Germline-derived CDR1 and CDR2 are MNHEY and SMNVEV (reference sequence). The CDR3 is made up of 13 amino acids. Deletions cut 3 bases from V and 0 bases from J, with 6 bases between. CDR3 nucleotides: TGTGCCAGCAGTTTCGGGACCTCCTACGAGCAGTACTTC. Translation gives CASSFGTSYEQYF.